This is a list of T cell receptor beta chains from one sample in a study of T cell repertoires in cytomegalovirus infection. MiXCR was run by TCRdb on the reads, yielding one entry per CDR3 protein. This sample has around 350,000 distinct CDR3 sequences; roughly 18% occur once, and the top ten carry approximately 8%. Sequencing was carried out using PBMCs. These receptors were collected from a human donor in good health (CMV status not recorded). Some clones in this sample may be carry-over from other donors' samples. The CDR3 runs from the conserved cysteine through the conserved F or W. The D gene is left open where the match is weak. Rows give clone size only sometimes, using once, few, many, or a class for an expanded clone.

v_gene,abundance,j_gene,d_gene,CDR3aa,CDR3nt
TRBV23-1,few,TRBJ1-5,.,CASSQLDSPSNQPQHF,TGCGCCAGCAGTCAACTGGACAGTCCTAGCAATCAGCCCCAGCATTTT
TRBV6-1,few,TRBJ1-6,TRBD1,CASRLTGTGSPLHF,TGTGCCAGCAGGTTGACAGGGACCGGTTCACCCCTCCACTTT
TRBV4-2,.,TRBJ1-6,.,CASSQGPFSPLHF,TGTGCCAGCAGCCAAGGGCCGTTTTCACCCCTCCACTTT
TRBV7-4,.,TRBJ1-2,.,CASRSGVGGSGYTF,TGTGCCAGCAGGTCCGGGGTCGGGGGATCTGGCTACACCTTC
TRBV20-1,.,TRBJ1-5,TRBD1,CSAPGTGYGNQPQHF,TGCAGTGCTCCAGGGACAGGGTATGGCAATCAGCCCCAGCATTTT
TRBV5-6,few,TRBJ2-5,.,CASSLRQGIGTQYF,TGTGCCAGCAGCTTGAGGCAGGGGATCGGGACCCAGTACTTC
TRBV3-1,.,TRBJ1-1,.,CASGAGGNTEAFF,TGTGCCAGCGGGGCGGGGGGGAACACTGAAGCTTTCTTT
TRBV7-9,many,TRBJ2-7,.,CASSLYEAYEQYF,TGTGCCAGCAGCTTATATGAGGCATACGAGCAGTACTTC
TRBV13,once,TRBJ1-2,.,CASSGEGYNYGYTF,TGTGCCAGCAGTGGGGAGGGTTATAACTATGGCTACACCTTC
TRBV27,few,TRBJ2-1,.,CASSLLIGATTYNEQFF,TGTGCCAGCAGTTTATTGATAGGGGCGACCACCTACAATGAGCAGTTCTTC
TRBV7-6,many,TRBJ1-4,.,CASSSLNEKLFF,TGTGCCAGCAGCTCCCTAAATGAAAAACTGTTTTTT
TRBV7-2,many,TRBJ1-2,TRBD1,CASSLGQGFYGYTF,TGTGCCAGCAGCCTCGGACAGGGATTCTATGGCTACACCTTC
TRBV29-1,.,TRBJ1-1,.,CSVGGEQGRTEAFF,TGCAGCGTTGGGGGGGAACAGGGCCGGACTGAAGCTTTCTTT
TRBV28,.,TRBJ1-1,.,CASSEGGRTEAFF,TGTGCCAGCAGTGAGGGGGGGAGGACTGAAGCTTTCTTT
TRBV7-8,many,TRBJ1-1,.,CASGLQGVTEAFF,TGTGCCAGCGGTTTACAAGGGGTAACTGAAGCTTTCTTT
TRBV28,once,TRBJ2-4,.,CASSPAVSKNIQYF,TGTGCCAGCAGCCCCGCGGTTTCCAAAAACATTCAGTACTTC
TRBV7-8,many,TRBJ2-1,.,CASSVLREEPQQFF,TGTGCCAGCAGCGTACTCCGGGAAGAGCCTCAGCAGTTCTTC
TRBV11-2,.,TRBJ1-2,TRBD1,CASSLDDRAVIGYTF,TGTGCCAGCAGCTTAGATGACAGGGCCGTAATTGGCTACACCTTC